This TCR beta chain was captured by sequencing in a study of T cell changes during pregnancy in multiple sclerosis. Generated by immunoSEQ multiplex PCR, the TCRdb table keeps only in-frame clones and is missing some. Of some 19,000 clones listed, around 90% are singletons. Trimming removed 3 bases from V and 7 bases from J; junction bases left unmatched: 12. The CDR3 is 17 amino acids. Germline CDR1 LGHNA, CDR2 YSLEER. Sequencing used CD8+ T cells from peripheral blood mononuclear cells, obtained after pregnancy. The TCR originated in a female donor in good health, enrolled as a control in a pregnancy study. The V gene is TRBV4-3, the J gene TRBJ1-1, with TRBD1 matching 12 bases. Written as DNA, the CDR3 is TGCGCCAGCAGCCACGTCCCGGGACAGGGGGCGCAGGATGAAGCTTTCTTT. Translation: CASSHVPGQGAQDEAFF.